This TCR beta chain originates from a study of cytomegalovirus exposure and HLA in healthy donors. Study-level findings and limits: CMV serostatus stood as the only immune exposure information on hand. Later on, an analysis tied roughly 17,000 TCR beta sequences to HLA alleles at 0.05 false discovery rate.

Comment on this clone: Its matching antigen is unknown.

With 60 Vbeta and 13 Jbeta primers, the PCR was carried out. Assay: immunoSEQ multiplex PCR; the TCRdb copy retains only in-frame clones and omits some. Counted here are about 170,000 clones, roughly 80% occurring once; the ten biggest clones make up around 3.1%. The length of the CDR3 is 13 residues. The V gene's germline CDR1 is GTSNPN and CDR2 SVGIG (reference sequence). Deletions cut 1 base from V and 4 bases from J, with 10 bases between. This clonotype originated in a female donor in good health and CMV-seronegative. The chain is built from TRBV30 and TRBJ1-2, with D possibly matching TRBD1 (6 bases). The sample was PBMCs. The chain's CDR3 is CAWSATGFYGYTF. The DNA for the CDR3 is TGTGCCTGGAGTGCTACAGGGTTCTATGGCTACACCTTC.